This TCR beta chain was profiled in a study of response to subunit inactivated influenza vaccine. Study-wide results and caveats: It was the authors' suggestion that each seasonal influenza vaccination recruits few new T cells.

CDR3 size: 15 residues. CDR1 DFQATT and CDR2 SNEGSKA come from the germline V gene (reference sequence). J was trimmed by 2 bases and V by 5 bases; bases with no gene match: 8. In its sample, this clonotype was seen a few times. Its target is not known. TCRdb reprocessed the RT-PCR reads via MiXCR and lists one record per CDR3 protein. The data contain hundreds of thousands of distinct CDR3 sequences, approximately 10% of them seen just once; the ten biggest clones take up roughly 10%. The sequence was collected from a man aged 50 to 59 who received an inactivated influenza vaccine. The V call is TRBV20-1, the J call TRBJ2-1, with TRBD1 matching over 8 bases. The sample consisted of PBMCs from blood, taken on the day of vaccination. The CDR3 DNA follows: TGCAGTGCTCATAAGACAGGGGAGCCCTACAATGAGCAGTTCTTC. Residues: CSAHKTGEPYNEQFF.